Given below is one TCR beta chain in context. The antigen remains unidentified. Other nucleotide sequences from this sample produce the same CDR3. CDR3 size: 16 residues. V lost 0 bases and J lost 1; bases outside the gene matches: 1. CDR1 is SGHTA and CDR2 is FQGNSA in the germline V gene. These data come from a study of shared clonotypes between healthy human individuals. Findings and caveats of the study: Shared clonotypes: roughly 4.7% naive CD4, around 3.5% naive CD8, less than 2.5% memory CD4, 0.4% memory CD8. Non-shared clonotypes displayed generation probabilities falling below those of clonotypes present in all four donors.

The protocol was immunoSEQ multiplex PCR, while the TCRdb copy is restricted to in-frame clones and leaves out a portion. The sample lists fewer than 2.5 million clones, 90% to 95% occurring once. Sequencing was carried out using naive CD4+ T cells from PBMCs. Regarding subset: CD45RA+ positively selected. The chain joins TRBV7-2 to TRBJ2-3; 10 nucleotides match TRBD2. The source of this sequence is a man younger than 30 in good health. Some clones in this sample may be carry-over from other donors' samples. The CDR3 DNA is TGTGCCAGCAGCTTAGCGCTAGCGGGAGGCACAGATACGCAGTATTTT. This encodes CASSLALAGGTDTQYF. Together with reference TRBV7-2 and TRBJ2-3, the CDR3 gives the full variable domain: GAGVSQSPSNKVTEKGKDVELRCDPISGHTALYWYRQSLGQGLEFLIYFQGNSAPDKSGLPSDRFSAERTGGSVSTLTIQRTQQEDSAVYLCASSLALAGGTDTQYFGPGTRLTVL.